This T cell receptor beta chain is drawn from a study of blood T cell repertoires in COVID-19. Overall study: Researchers got acute and convalescent COVID-19 samples from the United States, Italy and Spain. From T cells, B-cell-depleted T cells, or PBMCs came the material, which was cDNA or gDNA.

Original processing methods: Reference gene primers were amplified, and this amplification served to estimate nucleated cell counts. Data came from immunoSEQ multiplex PCR; TCRdb stores just in-frame clones and leaves some out. The V and J calls and clone size were taken over from that table, and D and trimming were inferred from the DNA. The data contain 220,000 or so clones, more than 65% of them singletons. The CDR3 consists of 13 residues. The V end lost 6 bases, the J end lost 4 bases, and 10 bases lay between the germline ends. The source of this sequence is a woman aged 30 to 39 who had recovered from COVID-19. This chain uses TRBV12-3 or TRBV12-4 with TRBJ1-3; D is unresolved. The sample comprised peripheral blood. This chain's CDR3 is CASSSLAGNTIYF. CDR3 nucleotide sequence: TGTGCCAGCAGCTCCTTGGCCGGAAACACCATATATTTT.